This T cell receptor beta chain was profiled in a study of graft-versus-host responses after intestinal transplantation. The CDR3 extends over 13 amino acids. Germline-derived CDR1 and CDR2 are SGHAT and FQNNGV. V was trimmed by 1 base and J by 3 bases, leaving 7 bases between them. The assay was immunoSEQ multiplex PCR, and TCRdb's table has in-frame clones only and misses some. The table records 93,000 or so clones, under 95% of them present only once. This clone was picked up one time. Its specificity is not known. The chain employs TRBV11-2 and TRBJ2-7; no clear D gene. The TCR originated in a human donor who received an intestinal transplant. The source was unstimulated CD8+ T cells sorted from spleen or lymph node cells, collected before intestinal transplant. CDR3 loop: CASSLGAFYEQYF. CDR3 sequence (DNA): TGTGCCAGCAGCTTAGGCGCGTTCTACGAGCAGTACTTC.